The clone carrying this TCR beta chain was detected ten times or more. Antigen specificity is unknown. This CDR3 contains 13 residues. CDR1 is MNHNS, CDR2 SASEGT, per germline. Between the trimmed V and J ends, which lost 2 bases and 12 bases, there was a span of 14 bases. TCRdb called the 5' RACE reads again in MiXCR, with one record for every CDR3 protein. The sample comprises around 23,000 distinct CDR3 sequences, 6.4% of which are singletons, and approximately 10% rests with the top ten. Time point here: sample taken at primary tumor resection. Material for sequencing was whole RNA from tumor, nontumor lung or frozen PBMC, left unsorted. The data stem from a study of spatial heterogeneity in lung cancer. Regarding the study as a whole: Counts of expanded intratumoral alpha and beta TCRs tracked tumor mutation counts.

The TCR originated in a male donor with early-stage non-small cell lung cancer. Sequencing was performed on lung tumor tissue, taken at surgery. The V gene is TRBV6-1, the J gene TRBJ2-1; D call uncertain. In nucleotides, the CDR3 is TGTGCCAGCAGTGAAAAGTTGAGGATTGTGCAGTTCTTC. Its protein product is CASSEKLRIVQFF.